A selection of T cell receptor beta chains follows, all from one sample in a study of blood T cell repertoires in COVID-19. Sequencing used immunoSEQ multiplex PCR; TCRdb keeps in-frame clones, though not all of them. This table has hundreds of thousands of clones, nearly 90% appearing once. The sample consisted of peripheral blood. Receptor source: a man aged 18 to 29 with active or convalescent COVID-19. The CDR3 runs from the conserved cysteine through the conserved F or W.

V gene	J gene	CDR3 protein
TRBV11-2	TRBJ1-2	CASSLMRLAGAGGYTF
TRBV5-4	TRBJ1-2	CASSQVPNTNYGYTF
TRBV27	TRBJ2-1	CATIAWNEQFF
TRBV11-2	TRBJ1-4	CASSRDQGASEKLFF
TRBV13	TRBJ2-7	CASSLAGSGPTPPYEQYF
TRBV9	TRBJ1-1	CASSNIAGTGSTEAFF
TRBV11-1	TRBJ2-1	CASSLDGSEQFF
TRBV5-4	TRBJ1-2	CASSLRQGAYGYTF
TRBV3-1/TRBV3-2	TRBJ2-1	CASSPLIASSYNEQFF
TRBV15	TRBJ1-1	CATSNGGEAFF
TRBV6-5	TRBJ1-1	CASSYNGVSTEAFF
TRBV29-1	TRBJ1-1	CSAVGHLTEAFF
TRBV18	TRBJ1-4	CASSGQGSEKLFF
TRBV7-9	TRBJ2-1	CASSLRAAGGRLNEQFF
TRBV9	TRBJ1-6	CASSAGTGVNSPLHF
TRBV7-3	TRBJ2-3	CASSSGLAGDSSRYF
TRBV10-3	TRBJ1-2	CAISGGQGYGYTF
TRBV2	TRBJ2-3	CATRLELTDTQYF
TRBV28	TRBJ2-5	CASSPGTQETQYF
TRBV27	TRBJ2-1	CASSLSQSRLAGGSEQFF
TRBV29-1	TRBJ1-2	CSVERDIRYGYTF
TRBV4-3	TRBJ1-1	CASSLASTGITEAFF
TRBV19	TRBJ2-7	CASSIGGAGYEQYF
TRBV18	TRBJ1-1	CASSPLGQGVPEAFF
TRBV3-1/TRBV3-2	TRBJ2-3	CASSPIAGAGTDTQYF
TRBV5-1	TRBJ1-1	CASSLGRGSNEAFF
TRBV5-1	TRBJ1-1	CASSSQGRGTEAFF
TRBV7-2	TRBJ2-2	CASSLLLAGGMNTGELFF
TRBV9	TRBJ2-1	CASSVDPASGVYNEQFF
TRBV28	TRBJ2-6	CASSRTSSGANVLTF
TRBV5-4	TRBJ2-1	CASSLGLAGAVQNEQFF
TRBV18	TRBJ1-6	CASSPSRQGLKSSPLHF
TRBV29-1	TRBJ2-1	CSVEYLKGWQDSYNEQFF
TRBV18	TRBJ1-1	CASSSDRNTEAFF
TRBV4-3	TRBJ2-5	CASSPGASGSKETQYF
TRBV7-8	TRBJ2-7	CASSVLTGVDRSEQYF
TRBV30	TRBJ2-1	CAQDSASYNEQFF
TRBV7-2	TRBJ1-6	CASSGQGSSYNSPLHF
TRBV5-8	TRBJ2-7	CASPMQLAGGLGQYF